The rows below give T cell receptor beta chains drawn from one sample of a study of molecular identifiers for immune sequencing clone quantification. TCRdb independently ran MiXCR on the PCR reads; one entry per CDR3 protein. The table includes more than 450,000 distinct CDR3 sequences, 20% to 25% detected once. Sequenced: naive CD8+ T cells from blood, with Jurkat cell RNA spiked in. All receptors derive from a human donor in good health. Some libraries in this study had Jurkat cell RNA spiked in. CDR3s include the opening cysteine and the closing phenylalanine or tryptophan. The order of the fields is clone size, V gene, D gene, J gene, CDR3 protein, CDR3 DNA. D genes are given only for firm matches. Clone size is stated in some rows and not others, as once, few, many or a class when expanded.

>NA|TRBV18|NA|TRBJ2-5
CASSPQVPQETQYF
TGTGCCAGCTCACCACAGGTCCCCCAAGAGACCCAGTACTTC
>many|TRBV7-8|NA|TRBJ2-7
CASSSGTSLYEQYF
TGTGCCAGCAGCTCCGGGACTTCACTCTACGAGCAGTACTTC
>NA|TRBV6-6|NA|TRBJ1-6
CAPGQGAGALHF
TGTGCCCCAGGCCAAGGGGCGGGCGCCCTCCACTTT
>few|TRBV27|TRBD1|TRBJ1-2
CASSLGVGQGAPNYGYTF
TGTGCCAGCAGTTTAGGTGTGGGACAGGGGGCGCCTAACTATGGCTACACCTTC
>many|TRBV20-1|NA|TRBJ2-7
CSARGPTGQREQYF
TGCAGTGCTAGAGGACCGACGGGACAACGCGAGCAGTACTTC
>NA|TRBV28|NA|TRBJ1-5
CASTLSGAGNQPQHF
TGTGCCAGCACTCTGTCTGGGGCGGGCAATCAGCCCCAGCATTTT
>NA|TRBV2|TRBD1|TRBJ1-4
CASSERTGGFPEKLFF
TGTGCCAGCAGTGAACGTACAGGGGGCTTCCCTGAAAAACTGTTTTTT
>few|TRBV9|TRBD1|TRBJ2-1
CASSIRGTDYNEQFF
TGTGCCAGCAGCATCCGTGGGACAGACTACAATGAGCAGTTCTTC
>many|TRBV20-1|NA|TRBJ2-3
CSARDLDRTGNTDTQYF
TGCAGTGCTAGAGATCTAGACAGGACGGGGAACACAGATACGCAGTATTTT
>NA|TRBV6-1|NA|TRBJ2-5
CASSGLPQGQETQYF
TGTGCCAGCAGTGGGCTCCCACAGGGCCAAGAGACCCAGTACTTC
>NA|TRBV4-1|NA|TRBJ2-5
CASSQGPGEGAGETQYF
TGCGCCAGCAGCCAAGGCCCAGGGGAGGGGGCAGGAGAGACCCAGTACTTC
>few|TRBV13|TRBD1|TRBJ1-1
CASSGIGTGLTEAFF
TGTGCCAGCAGCGGCATCGGGACAGGGCTCACTGAAGCTTTCTTT
>NA|TRBV6-2/TRBV6-3|NA|TRBJ2-1
CASSYDGSYNEQFF
TGTGCCAGCAGTTACGACGGCTCCTACAATGAGCAGTTCTTC
>many|TRBV6-2/TRBV6-3|NA|TRBJ2-3
CASSYSRGDGTDTQYF
TGTGCCAGCAGTTACTCCCGCGGGGATGGCACAGATACGCAGTATTTT
>NA|TRBV7-6|TRBD1|TRBJ2-5
CASSPVGQGGETQYF
TGTGCCAGCAGCCCGGTCGGACAGGGCGGCGAGACCCAGTACTTC
>few|TRBV7-6|NA|TRBJ1-1
CAGSLSDIPNTEAFF
TGTGCCGGCAGCCTATCAGACATTCCGAACACTGAAGCTTTCTTT
>many|TRBV15|NA|TRBJ2-3
CATSSVYNADTQYF
TGTGCCACCAGCAGTGTTTATAACGCAGATACGCAGTATTTT
>few|TRBV27|NA|TRBJ2-7
CASQTWREGHEQYF
TGTGCCAGCCAGACTTGGCGGGAAGGCCACGAGCAGTACTTC
>many|TRBV7-8|NA|TRBJ2-3
CASSLAPPRGSGTDTQYF
TGTGCCAGCAGCTTAGCCCCTCCTAGGGGATCGGGCACAGATACGCAGTATTTT